The 15 T cell receptor beta chains reported below all come from one sample, sequenced in a study of shared clonotypes between healthy human individuals. As defined, naive CD8 cells were CD45RO-negative and positively selected for CCR7, with terminally differentiated effector memory CD45RA+ cells excluded. Libraries were prepared by immunoSEQ multiplex PCR; TCRdb keeps only in-frame clonotypes and omits some of them. Of some 2.1 million clones listed, around 93% are singletons. Sequencing used naive CD8+ T cells from PBMCs. These receptor sequences come from a man younger than 35 in good health. Some clones in this sample may be carry-over from other donors' samples.

Only a few counts were recorded for this clone. The chain couples TRBV10-3 to TRBJ1-1; D perhaps matches TRBD1 (5 bases). Per the germline V gene, CDR1 is ENHRY and CDR2 is SYGVKD. This CDR3 has 14 residues. The V and J ends lost 4 bases and 0 bases respectively, with 9 bases between them. The CDR3 protein is CAISGAGMNTEAFF. CDR3 sequence (DNA): TGTGCCATCAGTGGTGCAGGGATGAACACTGAAGCTTTCTTT.

This rearrangement joins TRBV9 to TRBJ2-1; D is undetermined. Trimming pared 3 bases from V and 10 bases from J, leaving 11 bases between. CDR1 SGDLS and CDR2 YYNGEE come from the germline V gene. The CDR3 loop spans 12 amino acids. The CDR3 region has the DNA TGTGCCAGCAGCGATAAAGCGTCAGAGCAGTTCTTC. Translated, it gives CASSDKASEQFF.

The chain recombines TRBV5-6 with TRBJ2-5; 10 bases are a match to TRBD2. Per germline, CDR1 SGHDT and CDR2 YYEEEE. Trimming cost V 4 bases and J 3 bases; bases outside gene matches: 15. This CDR3 is built from 18 residues. Written as DNA, the CDR3 is TGTGCCAGCAGCCCAGGGTTGGCTAGCGGGAGCGTAAAAGAGACCCAGTACTTC. It is translated as CASSPGLASGSVKETQYF. The full variable domain, completed using reference TRBV5-6 and TRBJ2-5, is DAGVTQSPTHLIKTRGQQVTLRCSPKSGHDTVSWYQQALGQGPQFIFQYYEEEERQRGNFPDRFSGHQFPNYSSELNVNALLLGDSALYLCASSPGLASGSVKETQYFGPGTRLLVL.

The chain employs TRBV6-5 and TRBJ2-7; the D call may be TRBD1 or TRBD2 (5 bases each). Deletions cut 0 bases from V and 5 bases from J, with 8 bases between. Germline V CDR1 and CDR2: MNHEY, SVGAGI. The length of the CDR3 is 13 residues. The CDR3 DNA follows: TGTGCCAGCAGTTACTCGATGGGGGACGAGCAGTACTTC. It encodes CASSYSMGDEQYF.

The chain employs TRBV29-1 and TRBJ1-2; no definite D call. Looked up from germline, CDR1 is SQVTM and CDR2 is ANQGSEA. This CDR3 has 11 residues. Trimming pared 8 bases from V and 3 bases from J, leaving 10 bases between. The CDR3 nucleotides are TGCAGCCCAACCGTACACTATGGCTACACCTTC. This sequence encodes CSPTVHYGYTF.

This chain uses TRBV13 with TRBJ2-3; no clear D. This CDR3 region has 15 residues. Germline CDR1 and CDR2: PRHDT and FYEKMQ (reference sequence). Trimming shortened V by 5 bases and J by 0 bases, and 12 bases separated the two germline ends. For the CDR3, the DNA is TGTGCCAGCAGCGCCGCCTACACTAGCACAGATACGCAGTATTTT. Translated, it gives CASSAAYTSTDTQYF. The full variable domain, its missing parts supplied by reference TRBV13 and TRBJ2-3, is AAGVIQSPRHLIKEKRETATLKCYPIPRHDTVYWYQQGPGQDPQFLISFYEKMQSDKGSIPDRFSAQQFSDYHSELNMSSLELGDSALYFCASSAAYTSTDTQYFGPGTRLTVL.

The chain uses TRBV7-9 and TRBJ2-1; 11 bases are shared with TRBD2. CDR1 and CDR2 (germline): SEHNR, FQNEAQ (reference sequence). The trim removed 1 base at V and 4 bases at J, leaving 3 bases unmatched. The CDR3 covers 16 residues. The DNA of the CDR3 is TGTGCCAGCAGCTTAGTGGGACTAGCGGAATACAATGAGCAGTTCTTC. Translation: CASSLVGLAEYNEQFF.

V gene TRBV7-8 combines with J gene TRBJ1-2, with TRBD1 matching 10 bases. V gave up 4 bases and J gave up 8 bases; unmatched junction bases: 7. CDR3 length: 14 residues. Per the germline V gene, CDR1 is SGHVS and CDR2 is FQNEAQ. The CDR3 DNA reads TGTGCCAGCAGCTCGGACAGGGGGTCGTTCGGCTACACCTTC. Its translation is CASSSDRGSFGYTF.

The chain employs TRBV7-9 and TRBJ1-1, with a weak D call TRBD1 (5 bases). V lost 1 base, J lost 7 bases, and 13 bases lay in between. Germline lookup yields CDR1 SEHNR and CDR2 FQNEAQ (reference sequence). The CDR3 runs 14 residues. CDR3 sequence: CASSLGGVVVEAFF. CDR3 bases: TGTGCCAGCAGCTTAGGAGGGGTGGTCGTTGAAGCTTTCTTT.

Here the CDR3 DNA reads TGCGCCAGCAGCTTGCGGGCTCAGGGGGACTTAGTCGACACTGAAGCTTTCTTT. This gives the protein CASSLRAQGDLVDTEAFF. The rearrangement joins TRBV5-1 to TRBJ1-1; the match to TRBD1 covers 7 bases. Trimming removed 1 base from V and 3 bases from J; junction bases left unmatched: 15. The germline gives CDR1 SGHRS, CDR2 YFSETQ. The CDR3 covers 18 residues.

The chain links TRBV4-3 to TRBJ2-3, with 7 bases identical to TRBD1. CDR3 length: 16 amino acids. Germline CDR1 is LGHNA and CDR2 is YSLEER. V gave up 4 bases and J gave up 0 bases; unmatched junction bases: 7. This CDR3 is CASSLSGDRSTDTQYF. In nucleotides, the CDR3 is TGCGCCAGCAGCCTAAGTGGGGACAGAAGCACAGATACGCAGTATTTT.

The CDR3, as DNA: TGTGCCAGCAGTGAACCGCGGACAGGGGCGGGGGACACTGAAGCTTTCTTT. As protein: CASSEPRTGAGDTEAFF. V usage is TRBV6-1 and J usage is TRBJ1-1, with TRBD1 matching 9 bases. The germline CDR1 and CDR2 sequences are MNHNS and SASEGT. V lost 2 bases, J lost 3 bases, and 10 bases stayed unmatched. The CDR3 spans 17 residues.

This chain connects TRBV19 to TRBJ2-7; D is uncertain. Per germline, CDR1 LNHDA and CDR2 SQIVND (reference sequence). CDR3 length equals 14 residues. The V and J ends lost 3 bases and 1 base respectively, with 10 bases between them. CDR3 sequence (DNA): TGTGCCAGTAGTATCCTACCAAATTCCTACGAGCAGTACTTC. Translating gives CASSILPNSYEQYF.

The V gene is TRBV15, the J gene TRBJ2-2; TRBD1 aligns across 8 bases. This CDR3 region has 15 residues. The germline V gene encodes CDR1 LNHNV and CDR2 YYDKDF (reference sequence). V shed 0 bases and J 5 bases; nucleotides not matched to a gene: 2. The CDR3 DNA reads as TGTGCCACCAGCAGAGACAGGGGGCCTACCGGGGAGCTGTTTTTT. Its protein product is CATSRDRGPTGELFF.

V is TRBV4-3 and J is TRBJ2-2; TRBD1 agrees at 12 bases. Germline V gene data show CDR1 as LGHNA and CDR2 as YSLEER. This CDR3 has 18 residues. V lost 0 bases to trimming and J lost 3 bases; unmatched junction nucleotides: 5. The CDR3 coding sequence is TGCGCCAGCAGCCAAGATCGGGGGACAGGGGGCGACACCGGGGAGCTGTTTTTT. Translating gives CASSQDRGTGGDTGELFF.